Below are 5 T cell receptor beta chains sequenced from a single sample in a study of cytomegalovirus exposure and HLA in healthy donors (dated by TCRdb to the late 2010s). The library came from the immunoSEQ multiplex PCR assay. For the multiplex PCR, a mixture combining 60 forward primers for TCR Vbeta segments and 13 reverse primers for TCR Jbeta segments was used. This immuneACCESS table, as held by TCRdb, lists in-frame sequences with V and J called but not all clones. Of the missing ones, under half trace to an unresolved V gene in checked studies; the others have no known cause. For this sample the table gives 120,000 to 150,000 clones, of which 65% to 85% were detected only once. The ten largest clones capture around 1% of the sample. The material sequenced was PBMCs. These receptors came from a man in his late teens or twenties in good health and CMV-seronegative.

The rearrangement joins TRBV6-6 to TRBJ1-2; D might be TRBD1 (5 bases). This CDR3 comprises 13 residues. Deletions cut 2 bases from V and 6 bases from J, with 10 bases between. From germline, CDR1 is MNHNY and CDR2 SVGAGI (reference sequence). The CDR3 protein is CASSYAAGNGYTF. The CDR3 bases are TGTGCCAGCAGTTACGCGGCAGGGAATGGCTACACCTTC.

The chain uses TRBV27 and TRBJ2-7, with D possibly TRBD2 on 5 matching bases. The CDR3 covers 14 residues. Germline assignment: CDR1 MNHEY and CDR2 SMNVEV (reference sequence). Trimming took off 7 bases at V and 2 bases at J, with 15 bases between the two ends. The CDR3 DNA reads TGTGCCAGCAAGTTGGGAGACACGACCTACGAGCAGTACTTC. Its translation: CASKLGDTTYEQYF.

The CDR3 nucleotides read TGTGCCAGCAGCGTTGCAGGCCGGGGGCCCCAGCATTTT. Its protein product is CASSVAGRGPQHF. J is TRBJ1-5 and V is TRBV9; no reliable D call. Germline V gene sequence: CDR1 SGDLS, CDR2 YYNGEE. With 2 bases removed from V and 9 bases from J, the gap between germline ends came to 12 bases. The CDR3 length is 13 residues.

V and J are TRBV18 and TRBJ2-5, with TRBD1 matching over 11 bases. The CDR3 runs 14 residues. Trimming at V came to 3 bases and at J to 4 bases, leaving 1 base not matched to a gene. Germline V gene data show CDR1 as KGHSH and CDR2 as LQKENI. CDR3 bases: TGTGCCAGCTCACCGGGGACAGGGGGAGAGACCCAGTACTTC. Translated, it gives CASSPGTGGETQYF.

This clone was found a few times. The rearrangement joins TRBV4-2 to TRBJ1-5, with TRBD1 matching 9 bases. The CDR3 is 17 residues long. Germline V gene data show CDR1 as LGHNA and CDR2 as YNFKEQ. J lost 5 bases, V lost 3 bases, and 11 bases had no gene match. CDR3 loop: CASSHHGQGPRDQPQHF. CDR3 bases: TGTGCCAGCAGCCATCACGGACAGGGGCCCCGAGATCAGCCCCAGCATTTT.